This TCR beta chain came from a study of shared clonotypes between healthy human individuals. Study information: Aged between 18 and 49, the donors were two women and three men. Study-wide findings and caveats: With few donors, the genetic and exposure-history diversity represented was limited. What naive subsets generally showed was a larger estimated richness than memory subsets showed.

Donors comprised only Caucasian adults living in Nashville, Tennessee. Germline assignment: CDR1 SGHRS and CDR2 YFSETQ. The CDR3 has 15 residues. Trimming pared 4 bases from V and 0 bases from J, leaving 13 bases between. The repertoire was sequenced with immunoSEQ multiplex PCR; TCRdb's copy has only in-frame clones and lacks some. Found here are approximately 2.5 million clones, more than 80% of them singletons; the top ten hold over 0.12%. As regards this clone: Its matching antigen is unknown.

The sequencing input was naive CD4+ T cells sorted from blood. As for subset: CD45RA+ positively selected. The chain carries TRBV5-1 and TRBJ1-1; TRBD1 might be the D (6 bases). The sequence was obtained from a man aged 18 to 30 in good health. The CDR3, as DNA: TGCGCCAGCAGCCCATGGACAGTTATGAACACTGAAGCTTTCTTT. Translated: CASSPWTVMNTEAFF. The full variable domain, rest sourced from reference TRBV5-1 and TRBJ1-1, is KAGVTQTPRYLIKTRGQQVTLSCSPISGHRSVSWYQQTPGQGLQFLFEYFSETQRNKGNFPGRFSGRQFSNSRSEMNVSTLELGDSALYLCASSPWTVMNTEAFFGQGTRLTVV.